This is a list of T cell receptor beta chains from one sample in a study of regulatory T cells in long-lasting Graves disease. TCRdb called the multiplex PCR reads again in MiXCR, with one record for every CDR3 protein. Among roughly 260,000 distinct CDR3 sequences listed, 18% were seen once. This same sample was also taken into another study, of T cells in Graves' hyperthyroidism and ophthalmopathy.

Material: peripheral blood mononuclear cells (PBMCs), obtained at new diagnosis, from a patient treated with antithyroid drugs. The receptors were sampled from a woman younger than 45 with Graves disease. Each CDR3 is given without its conserved first and last residue.

cdr3_aa: ASSGPGTVNTEAF; j_call: TRBJ1-1; v_call: TRBV5-1
cdr3_aa: ASSSDRAGNTIY; j_call: TRBJ1-3; v_call: TRBV5-4
cdr3_aa: ASSEPPYGYT; j_call: TRBJ1-2; v_call: TRBV25-1
cdr3_aa: ASSDVTEDQPQH; j_call: TRBJ1-5; v_call: TRBV2
cdr3_aa: ASSESVGWSGNTIY; j_call: TRBJ1-3; v_call: TRBV6-2/TRBV6-3
cdr3_aa: ASSLQGPGGTQY; j_call: TRBJ2-5; v_call: TRBV11-2
cdr3_aa: ASSLGQNLFSTDTQY; j_call: TRBJ2-3; v_call: TRBV28
cdr3_aa: ASSQDLGGGDTQY; j_call: TRBJ2-3; v_call: TRBV3-1
cdr3_aa: ASSLVGERGEQF; j_call: TRBJ2-1; v_call: TRBV7-9
cdr3_aa: ASSLEQGLGYT; j_call: TRBJ1-2; v_call: TRBV7-6
cdr3_aa: ASRGTGARDTEAF; j_call: TRBJ1-1; v_call: TRBV2
cdr3_aa: ASSQVPYQGNTIY; j_call: TRBJ1-3; v_call: TRBV14
cdr3_aa: ASSEGQGWGFEKLF; j_call: TRBJ1-4; v_call: TRBV6-2/TRBV6-3
cdr3_aa: ASSYPGGRGTEAF; j_call: TRBJ1-1; v_call: TRBV5-4
cdr3_aa: ASGLVSTLRDEQY; j_call: TRBJ2-7; v_call: TRBV12-5
cdr3_aa: ASSRGGAGETQY; j_call: TRBJ2-5; v_call: TRBV14
cdr3_aa: ASSLTVNTEAF; j_call: TRBJ1-1; v_call: TRBV2
cdr3_aa: ASNRPRRALH; j_call: TRBJ1-6; v_call: TRBV6-2/TRBV6-3
cdr3_aa: SASRDHSNSPLH; j_call: TRBJ1-6; v_call: TRBV20-1
cdr3_aa: ASSWVGGHEQF; j_call: TRBJ2-1; v_call: TRBV11-1
cdr3_aa: ASSLGEFAAWYQETQY; j_call: TRBJ2-5; v_call: TRBV5-1
cdr3_aa: ASSPEGQSSYNEQF; j_call: TRBJ2-1; v_call: TRBV4-2
cdr3_aa: ASSRQVNQPQH; j_call: TRBJ1-5; v_call: TRBV16
cdr3_aa: ASTRGGNYGYT; j_call: TRBJ1-2; v_call: TRBV12-3/TRBV12-4
cdr3_aa: ASSYRQGEAEAF; j_call: TRBJ1-1; v_call: TRBV6-9
cdr3_aa: SAPGTGSISAGYEQY; j_call: TRBJ2-7; v_call: TRBV20-1
cdr3_aa: SARRGNYGYT; j_call: TRBJ1-2; v_call: TRBV20-1
cdr3_aa: AGSLTGLAGGDLDQQY; j_call: TRBJ2-7; v_call: TRBV5-1